One and the same sample provided the 21 T cell receptor beta chains below, sequenced in a study of OX40 agonist ivuxolimab in advanced cancers. Assay: immunoSEQ multiplex PCR; the TCRdb copy retains only in-frame clones and omits some. The table lists around 68,000 clones, roughly 84% of them singletons. This sample comprised CD4+ or CD8+ T cells sorted from blood, obtained in a trial of the OX40 agonist ivuxolimab. These receptors were taken from an adult with an advanced solid tumor such as melanoma, head and neck, liver or kidney cancer.

The J gene is TRBJ2-7, the V gene TRBV6-1; TRBD2 is a possible D gene (6 bases). V was clipped by 5 bases and J by 0 bases, with 14 bases between them. The CDR3 is 15 residues long. Germline CDR1 MNHNS, CDR2 SASEGT. CDR3 protein: CASSSRTGGSYEQYF. For the CDR3, the DNA is TGTGCCAGCAGTTCCCGGACCGGGGGCTCCTACGAGCAGTACTTC.

The chain joins TRBV10-3 to TRBJ1-1, with 10 nucleotides matching TRBD1. Germline assignment: CDR1 ENHRY and CDR2 SYGVKD. The CDR3 extends over 14 amino acids. V lost 4 bases, J lost 6 bases, and 5 bases stayed unmatched. The chain's CDR3 is CAISGQGARAEAFF. The CDR3 coding sequence is TGTGCCATCAGTGGACAGGGGGCACGGGCTGAAGCTTTCTTT.

The chain joins TRBV29-1 to TRBJ2-2; D may be TRBD1 (5 bases). CDR1 SQVTM and CDR2 ANQGSEA come from the germline V gene. V dropped 6 bases and J dropped 3 bases, with 8 bases sitting between them. The CDR3 has 12 amino acids. This CDR3 reads CSVRQYTGELFF. The CDR3 coding sequence is TGCAGCGTCCGACAGTACACCGGGGAGCTGTTTTTT.

This clone was found once. The rearrangement joins TRBV7-2 to TRBJ2-1; 14 nucleotides line up with TRBD2. Per germline, CDR1 SGHTA and CDR2 FQGNSA. This CDR3 is built from 17 residues. J was trimmed by 0 bases and V by 5 bases; bases with no gene match: 3. The CDR3 sequence is CASSAGTSGGSYNEQFF. The CDR3, as DNA: TGTGCCAGCAGCGCCGGGACTAGCGGGGGCTCCTACAATGAGCAGTTCTTC.

Notes on this clone: The conserved phenylalanine or tryptophan is not found at the CDR3 terminus, so this likely reflects a read error. This chain joins TRBV14 and TRBJ1-6; no clear D gene. Germline assignment: CDR1 SGHDN and CDR2 FVKESK. V lost 1 base and J lost 7, with 5 bases in between. This CDR3 is 13 amino acids long. CDR3 in DNA: TGTGCCAGCAGCCAAGGGCGGAATTCACCCCTCCACCTT. It is translated as CASSQGRNSPLHL.

The V and J genes are TRBV19 and TRBJ2-7, with 7 bases lining up with TRBD2. Unmatched junction bases numbered 5, after V lost 6 bases and J lost 0 bases. This CDR3 is 14 amino acids long. Germline V gene data show CDR1 as LNHDA and CDR2 as SQIVND (reference sequence). The CDR3 DNA follows: TGTGCCAGTAGGGCCGGGGGGTTCTCCTACGAGCAGTACTTC. Translation gives CASRAGGFSYEQYF.

V usage is TRBV18 and J usage is TRBJ1-1; 10 bases map to TRBD1. The CDR3 runs 17 residues. The germline V gene has CDR1 KGHSH and CDR2 LQKENI. V shed 6 bases, J shed 1 base, and the junction held 11 bases outside the gene matches. The CDR3, as DNA: TGTGCCAGCTCCCACGGACGACAGGGGGCAAAGAACACTGAAGCTTTCTTT. Amino acid sequence: CASSHGRQGAKNTEAFF.

A note on this clone: This specimen includes other DNA sequences encoding the same CDR3. J is TRBJ2-7 and V is TRBV6-1; D tentatively fits TRBD1 or TRBD2 (5 bases each). V lost 1 base and J 4 bases, leaving 5 bases between the germline ends. The CDR3 totals 12 residues. Germline V lookup: CDR1 MNHNS, CDR2 SASEGT. The CDR3 DNA sequence: TGTGCCAGCAGTGAAGGGGGGTACGAGCAGTACTTC. It yields the protein CASSEGGYEQYF.

The V and J genes are TRBV4-3 and TRBJ1-6; D call uncertain. The germline V gene has CDR1 LGHNA and CDR2 YSLEER. Trimming removed 4 bases at V and 10 bases at J, with 17 bases between. The CDR3 is made up of 15 amino acids. Written as DNA, the CDR3 is TGCGCCAGCAGCCCCTCCTCGCGCAGTGGCTCACCCCTCCACTTT. Encoded protein: CASSPSSRSGSPLHF.

The genes are TRBV25-1 and TRBJ1-6; D is uncertain. The CDR3 is 16 residues long. V was trimmed by 4 bases and J by 10 bases, leaving 20 bases between them. Germline CDR1 MGHDK, CDR2 SYGVNS. This CDR3 is CASSGALLSKVSPLHF. The DNA for the CDR3 is TGTGCCAGCAGTGGGGCTCTCCTCAGTAAGGTCTCACCCCTCCACTTT.

DNA for the CDR3: TGTGCCAGCAGTTTAGGTGACAGGGTTTTTTCGGAGACCCAGTACTTC. This sequence encodes CASSLGDRVFSETQYF. The chain combines TRBV7-3 with TRBJ2-5, with 7 bases that match TRBD1. Germline trimming cut 6 bases from V and 5 bases from J; bases unmatched to any gene: 15. The CDR3 covers 16 residues. From germline, CDR1 is SGHTA and CDR2 FQGTGA. Supplemented by reference TRBV7-3 and TRBJ2-5, the full variable domain reads GAGVSQTPSNKVTEKGKYVELRCDPISGHTALYWYRQSLGQGPEFLIYFQGTGAADDSGLPNDRFFAVRPEGSVSTLKIQRTERGDSAVYLCASSLGDRVFSETQYFGPGTRLLVL.

The chain joins TRBV7-6 to TRBJ1-2; D gene uncertain. V lost 6 bases and J lost 6, with 5 bases in between. Per germline, CDR1 SGHVS and CDR2 FNYEAQ. The CDR3 is 10 amino acids. CDR3: CASRKDGYTF. In DNA, the CDR3 is TGTGCCAGCAGAAAAGATGGCTACACCTTC.

This chain connects TRBV5-6 to TRBJ1-6; 9 bases align to TRBD1. This CDR3 region has 14 residues. The germline V gene encodes CDR1 SGHDT and CDR2 YYEEEE. With 5 bases clipped from V and 7 bases from J, the junction kept 4 bases outside the gene matches. In DNA, the CDR3 is TGTGCCAGCAGGTGGGGACAGGGCAATTCACCCCTCCACTTT. It translates to CASRWGQGNSPLHF.

This clone appeared a single time. This chain connects TRBV11-3 to TRBJ2-7; D is uncertain. CDR1 is SGHNT, CDR2 YENEEA, per germline. V lost 0 bases and J 7 bases, leaving 10 bases between the germline ends. This CDR3 is 13 amino acids long. Here the CDR3 reads CASSLDPGAEQYF. CDR3 bases: TGTGCCAGCAGCTTAGATCCGGGCGCGGAGCAGTACTTC.

This clone was observed a single time. V gene TRBV29-1 combines with J gene TRBJ2-2; D not resolved. Trimming took 4 bases from V and 4 from J, leaving 10 bases between them. Germline loops: CDR1 SQVTM, CDR2 ANQGSEA. CDR3 length equals 13 residues. In DNA form, the CDR3 reads TGCAGCGTTGGGCCACATACCACCGGGGAGCTGTTTTTT. This sequence encodes CSVGPHTTGELFF.

This chain links TRBV27 with TRBJ2-5; D is ambiguous. There are 13 residues in the CDR3. Germline V gene data show CDR1 as MNHEY and CDR2 as SMNVEV (reference sequence). V was cut by 5 bases and J by 1 base, with 8 bases left in between. DNA of the CDR3: TGTGCCAGCAGTCCCCGGGTCCAAGAGACCCAGTACTTC. This codes for CASSPRVQETQYF.

The genes are TRBV10-1 and TRBJ2-1, with D perhaps matching TRBD2 (6 bases). The CDR3 has 18 residues. CDR1 is WNHNN, CDR2 SYGVQD, per germline (reference sequence). The V end was cut by 3 bases, the J end by 4 bases, with 22 bases between. The DNA for the CDR3 is TGCGCCAGCAGTGAAAGGGGTTTCGGGGGACGTCCGTACAATGAGCAGTTCTTC. This translates into CASSERGFGGRPYNEQFF.

The gene calls are TRBV18 and TRBJ1-6, with D hard to call. CDR3 length equals 13 residues. Deletions cut 2 bases from V and 9 bases from J, with 8 bases between. The germline CDR1 and CDR2 sequences are KGHSH and LQKENI. CDR3 DNA sequence: TGTGCCAGCTCACCAGAAACACTTTCACCCCTCCACTTT. This translates into CASSPETLSPLHF.

With respect to this clone: At one end the junction does not follow the germline gene, possibly because of a read error. The sample contains more than one DNA sequence encoding this CDR3. The J gene is TRBJ1-1, the V gene TRBV27; the match to TRBD1 covers 8 bases. The CDR3 totals 16 residues. Germline V gene lookup returns CDR1 MNHEY and CDR2 SMNVEV (reference sequence). CDR3 amino acids: CASSAIEGQARTEAFF. DNA of the CDR3: TGTGCCAGCAGTGCCATCGAGGGACAGGCGAGGACTGAAGCTTTTTTT.

The chain uses TRBV6-1 and TRBJ1-1; D possibly corresponds to TRBD1 (5 bases). The V and J ends lost 7 bases and 3 bases respectively, with 12 bases between them. Germline V lookup: CDR1 MNHNS, CDR2 SASEGT. The CDR3 sequence is 13 residues long. The CDR3 spells CASIQGVHTEAFF. CDR3 DNA sequence: TGTGCCAGCATACAAGGGGTCCACACTGAAGCTTTCTTT.

V and J are TRBV5-1 and TRBJ1-1; D is uncertain. This CDR3 has 13 amino acids. Looked up from germline, CDR1 is SGHRS and CDR2 is YFSETQ. Trimming removed 3 bases at V and 1 base at J, with 7 bases between. CDR3 loop: CASSSRGNTEAFF. In nucleotides, the CDR3 is TGCGCCAGCAGCTCGAGAGGGAACACTGAAGCTTTCTTT. Together with reference TRBV5-1 and TRBJ1-1, the CDR3 gives the full variable domain: KAGVTQTPRYLIKTRGQQVTLSCSPISGHRSVSWYQQTPGQGLQFLFEYFSETQRNKGNFPGRFSGRQFSNSRSEMNVSTLELGDSALYLCASSSRGNTEAFFGQGTRLTVV.